Listed below are T cell receptor beta chains from one sample, sequenced in a study of T cells in Graves' hyperthyroidism and ophthalmopathy. Via MiXCR, TCRdb re-called the multiplex PCR reads, giving one row per CDR3 protein. The table lists about 570,000 distinct CDR3 sequences, around 13% of them singletons. The sample taken for sequencing was blood. The origin of the receptors is a woman aged 40 to 55 with Graves' hyperthyroidism. The CDR3 runs from the conserved cysteine through the conserved F or W. D genes are given only for firm matches. The size field is filled for only some rows; it gives once, few, many or a size class.

J,V,length,D,size,CDR3
TRBJ1-1,TRBV28,15,-,many,CASSPPGLGNTEAFF
TRBJ2-1,TRBV6-6,15,-,many,CASSYSISSGNEQFF
TRBJ2-7,TRBV7-2,13,TRBD2,many,CASSWRAGYEQYF
TRBJ2-3,TRBV28,15,-,many,CASSLLTRLDGTQYF
TRBJ2-2,TRBV9,14,-,-,CASSAPPTTGELFF
TRBJ2-3,TRBV30,17,TRBD1,-,CAWSVWGQGVPTDTQYF
TRBJ2-7,TRBV11-3,14,-,many,CASSLRDRAYEQYF
TRBJ1-1,TRBV11-1,14,-,many,CASSSAGLYTEAFF
TRBJ2-7,TRBV29-1,14,-,few,CSVEDRGPLYEQYF
TRBJ1-2,TRBV28,12,-,many,CASSWDGRGYTF
TRBJ2-5,TRBV14,14,-,few,CASSQDRVQETQYF
TRBJ2-7,TRBV11-2,15,-,many,CASSHVHAFSYEQYF
TRBJ2-5,TRBV2,12,-,many,CASSRTQETQYF
TRBJ1-1,TRBV7-9,13,TRBD1,few,CASDGDRGTEAFF
TRBJ2-1,TRBV7-3,16,TRBD2,many,CASSFASGRVTNEQFF
TRBJ1-1,TRBV9,14,-,few,CASSGVGAQSEAFF
TRBJ2-7,TRBV3-1,15,-,-,CASSQDLGLPYEQYF
TRBJ1-1,TRBV27,13,-,-,CASSLAFVTEAFF
TRBJ2-1,TRBV29-1,14,TRBD2,many,CSVDGGRAYNEQFF
TRBJ2-2,TRBV2,17,TRBD2,many,CASSSTGTSVITGELFF
TRBJ1-6,TRBV5-4,16,-,few,CASSSAGGPDNSPLHF
TRBJ2-3,TRBV14,16,-,few,CASSPQGIGVTDTQYF
TRBJ2-5,TRBV6-5,15,TRBD2,many,CASSYSAAGEETQYF
TRBJ1-5,TRBV28,16,-,many,CASSSAGERMGQPQHF
TRBJ2-5,TRBV11-2,14,-,-,CASSRVGYMETQYF
TRBJ2-7,TRBV11-2,14,TRBD1,many,CASSSIIRDSEQYF
TRBJ2-3,TRBV28,17,-,few,CASSFRSLALSTDTQYF
TRBJ1-3,TRBV12-3/TRBV12-4,14,-,-,CASGVDSSGNTIYF
TRBJ2-1,TRBV3-1,16,-,many,CASSPSGVAAYNEQFF